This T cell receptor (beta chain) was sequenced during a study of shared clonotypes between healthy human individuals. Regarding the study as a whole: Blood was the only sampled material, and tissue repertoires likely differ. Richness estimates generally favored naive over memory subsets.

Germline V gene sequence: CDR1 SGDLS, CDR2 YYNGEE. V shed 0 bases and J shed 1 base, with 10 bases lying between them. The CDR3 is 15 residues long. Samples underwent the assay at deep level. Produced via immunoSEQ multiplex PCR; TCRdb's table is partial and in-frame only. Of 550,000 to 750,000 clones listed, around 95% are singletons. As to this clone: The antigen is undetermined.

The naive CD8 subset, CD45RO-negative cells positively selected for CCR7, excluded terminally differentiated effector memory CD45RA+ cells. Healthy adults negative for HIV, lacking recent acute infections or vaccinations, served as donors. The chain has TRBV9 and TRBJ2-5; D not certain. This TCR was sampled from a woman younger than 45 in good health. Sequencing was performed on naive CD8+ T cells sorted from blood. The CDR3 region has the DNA TGTGCCAGCAGCGTAGGTTCGGCGGCCCAAGAGACCCAGTACTTC. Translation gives CASSVGSAAQETQYF.